This TCR beta chain is drawn from a study of tumor and adjacent non-tumor tissue in lung cancer. Study at large: Samples averaged around 3.9 million productive TCRbeta reads each. Findings and limits, study-wide: Top 100 clones took a larger repertoire share in normal lung. Compared with tumor, normal lung showed significantly lower TCR diversity.

TCRbeta libraries were built with three rounds of nested PCR, modified from ARM-PCR. TCRdb recomputed calls from the multiplex PCR reads with MiXCR, one row per CDR3 protein. There are 70,000 to 95,000 distinct CDR3 sequences in the sample; less than 85% occur only once, and around two fifths lies in the top ten. This CDR3 comprises 15 residues. In regard to this clonotype: Its antigen is still unknown. A much larger clone is a single base away; this may be a read error.

This sample's RNA came from whole unsorted tissue. The normal lung tissue was taken more than 3 cm from the tumor edge. The chain joins TRBV12-3 or TRBV12-4 to TRBJ1-5; 11 bases are a match to TRBD1. The sequence derives from a man between 65 and 85 years old with non-small cell lung cancer. The sequencing sample was made of distant non-tumor lung tissue. The CDR3 loop is CTSSLGTGGRQPQHF. For the CDR3, the DNA is TGTACCAGCAGTTTAGGGACAGGGGGTCGGCAGCCCCAGCATTTT.